This TCR beta chain is drawn from a study of blood T cell repertoires in COVID-19. The overall study: Italy, Spain and the United States were the sources of the convalescent and acute COVID-19 samples. From T cells, B-cell-depleted T cells, or PBMCs came the material, which was cDNA or gDNA.

V lost 0 bases and J lost 9, with 6 bases in between. This CDR3 is built from 12 residues. CDR1 is MNHNS, CDR2 SASEGT, per germline. Authors' analysis steps: From reference gene primer amplification, estimates of nucleated cell counts were derived. The repertoire was sequenced with immunoSEQ multiplex PCR; TCRdb's copy has only in-frame clones and lacks some. That table gives V, J and clone size, and the DNA gave D and trimming. The sample has roughly 140,000 clones, 88% seen once. This chain joins TRBV6-1 and TRBJ1-5; D gene uncertain. The sequence was collected from a man aged 70 or older with acute or convalescent COVID-19. The sample comprised peripheral blood. The CDR3 nucleotides read TGTGCCAGCAGTGAAGCTGGCTGGCCCCAGCATTTT. This translates into CASSEAGWPQHF.